This TCR beta chain emerged from a study of human T cells and chemical hapten exposure. Time point meaning: patch test 1, 2 weeks after DPC sensitization. Specified treatment: therapeutic diphenylcyclopropenone sensitization with weekly scalp DPC. This clonotype was seen a handful of times. At one end the junction does not follow the germline gene, possibly because of a read error. TCRdb re-analysed the RACE reads in MiXCR, keeping a single row per CDR3 protein. The sample has tens of thousands of distinct CDR3 sequences, about a tenth seen once. CDR1 is SGHVS and CDR2 is FQNEAQ in the germline V gene. This CDR3 has 12 amino acids.

The chain links TRBV7-8 to TRBJ2-1, with D hard to call. This specimen consisted of whole blood, obtained in connection with sensitization to the hapten diphenylcyclopropenone (DPC). This receptor was obtained from a woman in her thirties or forties with alopecia areata. Some clones in this sample may be carry-over from other donors' samples. CDR3 DNA: TGTGCCAGCAGCTTAGACTACTATGAGCAGTTCTTC. This sequence encodes CASSLDYYEQFF. The variable domain in full, with the rest retrieved from reference TRBV7-8 and TRBJ2-1, is GAGVSQSPRYKVAKRGQDVALRCDPISGHVSLFWYQQALGQGPEFLTYFQNEAQLDKSGLPSDRFFAERPEGSVSTLKIQRTQQEDSAVYLCASSLDYYEQFFGPGTRLTVL.